What follows is one TCR beta chain and its context. The target antigen is unknown. Employing constant-segment primers, 5'RACE generated TCR alpha and TCR beta cDNA libraries bearing sample barcodes and UMIs. Via MiXCR, TCRdb re-called the 5' RACE reads, giving one row per CDR3 protein. The sample has under 650,000 distinct CDR3 sequences, under 20% seen once. The sample comes from a study of T-cell memory formation after mild COVID-19. General study findings and limits: Cross-reactive memory appears to have joined, as suggested by some responding clones showing up in pre-infection memory. Later expanders leaned CD4+, whereas day 15 to 85 contracting clones were balanced CD4/CD8.

Input material: PBMCs or a T cell subset sorted from them (not recorded which). The receptor's source is an adult woman who had mild COVID-19 (a few samples of this study predate the infection). Cell type and time point are not known.

The chain's CDR3 is CASQDYGGSNQPQHF. In nucleotides, the CDR3 is TGTGCCAGCCAGGATTACGGAGGTAGCAATCAGCCCCAGCATTTT. The chain has TRBV27 and TRBJ1-5; no definite D call. This CDR3 contains 15 residues. In germline, CDR1 is MNHEY, CDR2 SMNVEV (reference sequence). Trimming took 8 bases from V and 0 from J, leaving 14 bases between them.